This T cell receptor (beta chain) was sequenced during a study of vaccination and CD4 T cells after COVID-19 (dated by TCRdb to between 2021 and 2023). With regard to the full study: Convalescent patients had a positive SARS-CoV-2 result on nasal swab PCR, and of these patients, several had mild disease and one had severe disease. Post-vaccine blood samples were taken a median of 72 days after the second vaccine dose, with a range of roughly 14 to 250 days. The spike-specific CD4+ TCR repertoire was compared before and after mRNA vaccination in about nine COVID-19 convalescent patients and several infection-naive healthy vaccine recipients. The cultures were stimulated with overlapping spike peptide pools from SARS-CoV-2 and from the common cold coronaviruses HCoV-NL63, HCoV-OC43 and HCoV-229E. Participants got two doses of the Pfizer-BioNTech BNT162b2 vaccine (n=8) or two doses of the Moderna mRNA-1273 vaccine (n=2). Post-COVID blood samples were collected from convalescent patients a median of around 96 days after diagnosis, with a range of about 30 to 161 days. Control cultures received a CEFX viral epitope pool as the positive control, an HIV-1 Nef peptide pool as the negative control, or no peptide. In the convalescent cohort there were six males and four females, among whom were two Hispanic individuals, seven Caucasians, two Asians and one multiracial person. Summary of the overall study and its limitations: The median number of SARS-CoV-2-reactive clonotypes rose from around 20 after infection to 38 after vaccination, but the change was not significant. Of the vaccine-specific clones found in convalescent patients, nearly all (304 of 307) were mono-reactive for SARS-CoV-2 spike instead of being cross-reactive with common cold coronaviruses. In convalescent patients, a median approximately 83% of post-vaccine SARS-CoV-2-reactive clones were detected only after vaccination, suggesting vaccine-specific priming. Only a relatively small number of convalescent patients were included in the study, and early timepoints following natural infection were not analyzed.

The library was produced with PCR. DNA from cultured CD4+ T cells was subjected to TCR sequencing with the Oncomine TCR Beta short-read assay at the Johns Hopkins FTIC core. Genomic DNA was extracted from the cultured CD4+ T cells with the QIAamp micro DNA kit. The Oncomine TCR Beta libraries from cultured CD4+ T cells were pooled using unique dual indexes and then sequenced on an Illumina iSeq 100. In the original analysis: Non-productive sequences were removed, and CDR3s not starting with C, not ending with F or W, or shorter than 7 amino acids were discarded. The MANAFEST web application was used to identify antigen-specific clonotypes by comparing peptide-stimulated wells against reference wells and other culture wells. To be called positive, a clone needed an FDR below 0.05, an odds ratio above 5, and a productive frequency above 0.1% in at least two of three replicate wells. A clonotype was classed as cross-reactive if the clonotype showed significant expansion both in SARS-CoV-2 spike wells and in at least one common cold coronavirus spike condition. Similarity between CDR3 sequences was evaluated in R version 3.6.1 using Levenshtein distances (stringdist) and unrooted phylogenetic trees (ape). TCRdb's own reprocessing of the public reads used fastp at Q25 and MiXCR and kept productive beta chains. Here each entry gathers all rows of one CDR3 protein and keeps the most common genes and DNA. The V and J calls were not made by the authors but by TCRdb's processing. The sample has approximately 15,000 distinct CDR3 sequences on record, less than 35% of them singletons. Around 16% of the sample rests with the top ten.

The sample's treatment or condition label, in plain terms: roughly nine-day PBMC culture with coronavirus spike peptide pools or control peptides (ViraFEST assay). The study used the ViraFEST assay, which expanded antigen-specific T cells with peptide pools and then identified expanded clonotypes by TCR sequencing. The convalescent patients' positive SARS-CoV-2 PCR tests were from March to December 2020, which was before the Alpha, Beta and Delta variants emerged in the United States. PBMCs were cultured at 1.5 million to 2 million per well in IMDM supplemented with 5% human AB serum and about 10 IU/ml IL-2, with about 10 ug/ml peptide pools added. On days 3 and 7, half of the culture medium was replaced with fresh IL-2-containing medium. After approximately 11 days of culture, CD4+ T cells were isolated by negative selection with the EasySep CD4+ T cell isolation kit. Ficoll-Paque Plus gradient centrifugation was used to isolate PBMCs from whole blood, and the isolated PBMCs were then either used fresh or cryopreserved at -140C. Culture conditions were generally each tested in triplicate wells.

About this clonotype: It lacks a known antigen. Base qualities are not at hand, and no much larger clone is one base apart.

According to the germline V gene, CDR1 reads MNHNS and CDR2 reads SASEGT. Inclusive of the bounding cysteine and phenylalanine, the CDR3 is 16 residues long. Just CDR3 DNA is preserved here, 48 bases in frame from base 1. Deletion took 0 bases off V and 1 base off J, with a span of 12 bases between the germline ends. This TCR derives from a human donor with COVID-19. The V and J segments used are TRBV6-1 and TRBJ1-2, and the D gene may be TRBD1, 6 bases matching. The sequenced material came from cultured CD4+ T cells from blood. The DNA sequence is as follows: TGTGCCAGCAGTGAAGCGCGTGAGGGGGTTAACTATGGCTACACCTTC. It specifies CASSEAREGVNYGYTF.